This TCR beta chain was profiled in a study of OX40 agonist ivuxolimab in advanced cancers. In the study overall: Recorded diagnoses for dose-escalation patients were hepatocellular carcinoma, melanoma, renal cell or head and neck cancer.

Trimming pared 5 bases from V and 5 bases from J, leaving 20 bases between. The V gene's germline CDR1 is LNHDA and CDR2 SQIVND (reference sequence). The CDR3 loop spans 16 amino acids. Comment on this clone: What it binds is not known.

Assay: immunoSEQ multiplex PCR; the TCRdb copy retains only in-frame clones and omits some. Seen here are some 90,000 clones, around nine tenths observed once, and the top ten hold under 0.35%. Whole-study findings and limits: Mean expanded clone counts were higher in CD8+ than CD4+ T cells. Circulating CD4+ and CD8+ T cells showed clonal expansion by week 6 at 0.1 to 3.0 mg/kg. The antigen specificity of the peripheral T cells (those that were expanded) was not determined.

This clonotype was sampled from an adult with an advanced solid tumor such as melanoma, head and neck, liver or kidney cancer. V usage is TRBV19 and J usage is TRBJ2-3, with D possibly TRBD2 on 6 matching bases. The sample in question was CD4+ or CD8+ T cells sorted from blood, obtained in a trial of the OX40 agonist ivuxolimab. Here the CDR3 DNA reads TGTGCCAGTAGTTATACGGCCCCCGGGACTCAAGATACGCAGTATTTT. Its protein product is CASSYTAPGTQDTQYF.